This TCR beta chain was sequenced for a study of blood T cells in healthy people across ages. V was pared by 6 bases and J by 1 base, with 8 bases between. The CDR3 loop spans 13 amino acids. The germline gives CDR1 SNHLY, CDR2 FYNNEI. Alongside a J-beta primer mix, a sample-barcoded 5' primer served in a second PCR lasting about 7 to 12 cycles. TCRdb processed the 5' RACE reads anew with MiXCR; each CDR3 protein has one entry. Altogether roughly 800,000 distinct CDR3 sequences are present, 35% to 40% being singletons, with the ten largest covering roughly 13%. The chain links TRBV2 to TRBJ2-3, with a tentative D call TRBD2 (5 bases). The source of this sequence is a man aged 18 to 29 in good health. Sequenced: blood. The CDR3 coding sequence is TGTGCCAGCAGGGAGGCAGGCACAGATACGCAGTATTTT. Encoded protein: CASREAGTDTQYF.